This T cell receptor beta chain was captured in a study of cytomegalovirus exposure and HLA in healthy donors (dated by TCRdb to about 2017). In the study overall: An earlier analysis of more than 550 of the donors reported about 260 Gb of sequence data and 90 million to 120 million unique TCR beta sequences obtained from about 200 million T cells. Roughly 310 gigabases of sequencing data and roughly 90 million unique TCR sequences were included in an early release covering 500 to 750 HLA-typed donors. Of the roughly 400 genotyped donors, more than 75% were placed in the genetic ancestry cluster associated with self-reported Caucasian donors. The study aimed to test whether cataloging public T cell receptors could reveal signatures of past pathogen exposure. The study used immunosequencing to profile the T cell repertoires of hundreds of subjects and linked those repertoires to cytomegalovirus serostatus. Along with the roughly 710-subject first cohort, a separate validation cohort of over a hundred different subjects was used. To predict cytomegalovirus infection status, the study brought together high-throughput TCR immunosequencing, statistical association of individual TCRs with disease status, and machine learning. In a later analysis, previously published TCR beta repertoires from hundreds of donors were re-analyzed and high-resolution HLA genotyping was added so that TCR occurrence patterns could be studied. Rather than drawing on any new phenotypic data, the later analysis identified candidate immune exposures from TCR beta sequences and the way those sequences occurred across donors. An earlier analysis of fewer than 700 of the donors applied high-throughput TCR beta sequencing to assess whether each TCR beta V gene segment acted as functional or pseudogenic. Donor age, sex, ethnicity and CMV serostatus were compiled alongside the repertoire data. Genome-wide SNP genotypes for about 65% of the roughly 670 donors were used in a later genetic analysis, which treated that subset as a discovery cohort. Every repertoire in the discovery cohort had been generated on one and the same sequencing platform. Both class I and class II loci were covered by HLA typing, at four-digit resolution. The number of typed donors differed by locus: 629-630 for A, B, C, DRB1 and DQB1; roughly 510 for DQA1; around 610 for DPA1; and about 470 for DPB1. Roughly 5 DR-DQ haplotypes were handled as single units for association and clustering, since linkage in the cohort was strong. Among roughly 370 genotyped donors of the cohort, an average of roughly 240,000 unique TCR beta nucleotide sequences were sequenced per donor, around 18% of them non-productive.

Worth noting for this clone: The target of this receptor is not known. No much larger clone exists at a distance of one base, and base qualities are not known.

The research as a whole found: In a later analysis, TCR association rates were found to vary across HLA loci, with the most associated TCRs seen for DRB1 alleles and the fewest for HLA-C alleles. According to a later analysis, most CMV-associated TCR beta chains appeared to be HLA-restricted, and the HLA associations seemed to be driven largely by CMV exposure. The authors suggested that the approach could potentially be generalized to other disease states and immunological phenotypes. Assigning TCR associations to individual alleles was difficult when HLA alleles, especially DR and DQ, strongly co-occurred. A cluster of highly shared sequence variants was judged likely to be a technical artifact of the sequencing pipeline. The only immune exposure information available for the cohort was CMV serostatus. In a later analysis, 16,951 TCR beta sequences were associated with specific HLA alleles at a false discovery rate of 0.05. An earlier analysis of approximately 540 of the donors showed that most TCR beta V segments appeared in productive rearrangements either about 87% or about 30% of the time, which broadly matched IMGT annotations. Three of the identified cytomegalovirus-associated TCR beta chains were confirmed in vitro to be specific for cytomegalovirus antigens. In a later analysis, several top co-occurrence clusters were reported to appear linked to parvovirus B19, influenza, CMV and Epstein-Barr virus. Most TCR sequences were observed very rarely across donors, whereas some public TCRs were present in many individuals. Correlated functional status among segregating V segments might reflect linkage disequilibrium, but an unknown experimental factor could not be ruled out. In a later analysis, HLA-associated TCR beta chains showed more clonal expansion and lower generation probabilities than non-associated chains that were equally common. Because HLA typing was missing for some donors at each locus, association tests included only the typed subset. According to a later genetic analysis, donors in an Asian-associated ancestry cluster had fewer N-insertions in productive TCRs than the approximately 710-donor mean. Because counts were too low, seventeen rarely observed V segments, including chromosome 9 orphons, were left out of the earlier analysis of 587 of the donors. The classifier was reported to diagnose cytomegalovirus status with high specificity and sensitivity in both the original cohort and the validation cohort. V-gene and J-gene trimming of TCR beta chains was associated with a missense DCLRE1C variant in a later genetic analysis, and the association was replicated in an independent cohort. A total of roughly 160 TCR beta chains were listed by the study as associated with cytomegalovirus. The cohort was sequenced for TCR beta chains only, and without alpha or paired-chain data the features that could be detected were limited. Presence/absence analyses assumed roughly uniform sequencing depth across donors, an assumption that may not hold. The 87-base-pair reads could not distinguish some IMGT-functional V segments, including TRBV6-2 and TRBV6-3, so those segments were excluded. A further reported finding was that TCR beta sequences accurately predicted the HLA-A and HLA-B alleles for most subjects in the first cohort.

The cohort was made up of 666 healthy bone marrow donors. All cohort members were sampled while nominally healthy, although unrecorded immune exposures were likely present. The donor tested CMV seropositive and was one of the 289 seropositive cohort members. Every donor gave a peripheral blood sample, and the peripheral blood mononuclear cells from that sample were used for TCR beta sequencing. Genomic DNA extraction from the blood cell samples was performed with the Qiagen DNeasy Blood Extraction Kit. Libraries were made using the immunoSEQ multiplex PCR assay. The multiplex PCR relied on a mix of 60 forward primers for TCR Vbeta segments and 13 reverse primers for TCR Jbeta segments. Amplification of the CDR3 region of rearranged TCR beta genes was performed with a multiplex PCR assay on genomic DNA. On the Illumina HiSeq System, the amplified TCR beta libraries were sequenced as 87-base-pair reads. For the original study's pipeline: A later analysis tallied 70 million to 100 million unique TCR beta chains across the 550 to 850 repertoires, and around 9.9 million of those chains were shared by two or more donors. A nearest-neighbor algorithm error-corrected the raw reads and collapsed the reads into unique sequences, merging closely related sequences to remove PCR and sequencing errors. CDR3 sequences were aligned to IMGT reference sequences to assign V, D and J gene segments. For a sequence to be retained, at least a six-nucleotide match to both a V gene segment and a J gene segment was required. Rearrangements were called productive when the CDR3 lacked stop codons and stayed in frame with V and J; all others were non-productive. CDR3 was defined by IMGT convention, running from the second conserved V-encoded cysteine to the conserved J-encoded phenylalanine. Sequences without an unambiguous match to a single V gene segment were excluded from the earlier analysis of about 600 of the donors. An earlier analysis of 587 of the donors classified V segments as functional when productive rearrangements were above 56.7% and as segregating when the standard deviation between donors was above 5%. A statistical classification framework was built to diagnose cytomegalovirus status from the catalog of TCR beta chain sequences. In a later analysis, V and J genes were assigned by comparing TCR nucleotide sequences against IMGT/GENE-DB human TR gene sequences. A later analysis assigned CDR3 sequences and most-parsimonious VDJ recombination scenarios with the TCRdist pipeline. In a later analysis, each TCR beta chain was defined by its CDR3 amino acid sequence together with its V-gene family, and reads without a unique V-gene family were excluded. As a way to deal with suspected cross-contamination and a sequencing artifact, a later analysis dropped under 600 nucleotide sequences that were highly shared and had low generation probability. A later analysis calculated a clonal expansion index for each public chain from normalized within-repertoire ranks of inferred template counts. A later analysis computed generation probabilities with a VDJ recombination model fitted to out-of-frame rearrangements, and checked the results against IGoR. Hypergeometric tests were used in a later analysis to score TCR-TCR, TCR-HLA and TCR-CMV co-occurrence, with a repertoire-size bias correction applied to the TCR pairs. In a later analysis, false discovery rates were estimated by permuting HLA or CMV assignments 20 times. A later analysis grouped co-occurring TCRs with DBSCAN, adding TCRdist sequence similarity when clustering within HLA-allele-positive subsets. Co-occurrence clustering excluded repertoires with fewer than 30,000 or more than 120,000 public chains, plus five with anomalous nucleotide sharing. The table comes from immuneACCESS by way of TCRdb, which keeps in-frame sequences with V and J called. Part of the clones is missing from these tables; in studies checked, under half for an unresolved V gene and the rest for unknown reasons. Clone size and V and J calls were adopted from that table, with D and trimming inferred from the DNA. The sample profile shows under 140,000 clones; less than 85% of them were found once. The ten largest clones take up 10% to 15% of the sample.

From cysteine to phenylalanine, the CDR3 is 16 amino acids long. The only DNA kept is the CDR3, 48 bases in frame from the first base. From a lookup of the germline V gene, CDR1 and CDR2 are LGHNA and YSLEER. V is trimmed back by 3 bases and J by 5 bases, and the junction contains 6 bases that no gene match accounts for. The sample taken for sequencing was PBMCs. The V gene is TRBV4-3 and the J gene is TRBJ1-6, with TRBD1 identical over 8 junction bases. This receptor was obtained from a young man in good health and CMV-seropositive. The CDR3 region reads CASSHTRGLDNSPLHF. In nucleotides, the sequence is TGCGCCAGCAGCCATACCAGGGGGCTGGATAATTCACCCCTCCACTTT.